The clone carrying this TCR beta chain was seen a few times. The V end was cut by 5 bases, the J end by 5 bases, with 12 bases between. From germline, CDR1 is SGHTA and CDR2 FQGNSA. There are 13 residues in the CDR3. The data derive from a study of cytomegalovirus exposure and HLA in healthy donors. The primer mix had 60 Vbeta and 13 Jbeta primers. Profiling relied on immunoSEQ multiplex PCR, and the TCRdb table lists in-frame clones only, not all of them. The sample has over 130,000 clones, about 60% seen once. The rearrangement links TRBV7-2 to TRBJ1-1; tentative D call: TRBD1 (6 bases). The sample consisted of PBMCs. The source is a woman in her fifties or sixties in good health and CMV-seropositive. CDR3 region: CASSLGQRTEAFF. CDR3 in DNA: TGTGCCAGCAGCCTGGGACAAAGGACTGAAGCTTTCTTT.